The 18 T cell receptor beta chains reported below all come from one sample, sequenced in a study of post-analysis software for immune sequencing data (dated by TCRdb to about 2015). Their target antigens are unknown. Overall study results and their limits: Significantly higher frequencies in patients than in controls were found for a few TRBV segments, including TRBV5-6, TRBV5-1 and TRBV20-1.

The library was generated by PCR. TCRdb lists the instrument as Illumina HiSeq 2500. To reduce PCR and sequencing biases, unique molecular identifiers were built into the TCR beta cDNA libraries. The public sequencing data were trimmed at Q25 with fastp and processed into clonotypes with MiXCR by TCRdb, which kept only in-frame beta chains. Identical CDR3 protein sequences are pooled into one entry, listed with their most common genes and DNA. In all, the sample holds 650,000 to 900,000 distinct CDR3 sequences, and about 45% of those were seen once. The ten most abundant clones make up roughly 4.9% of the sample. What was sequenced was blood. Receptor source: a girl under 18 with multiple sclerosis.

The chain uses TRBV7-2 and TRBJ1-2, with D possibly being TRBD1 (6 bases). Between the trimmed V and J ends, which lost 5 bases and 4 bases, there was a span of 17 bases. The CDR3 length is 15 residues. Looked up from germline, CDR1 is SGHTA and CDR2 is FQGNSA. CDR3 residues: CASSPLGTPVYGYTF. The CDR3, as DNA: TGTGCCAGCAGCCCCCTCGGGACACCGGTCTATGGCTACACCTTC.

Of note for this clonotype: At one end, the junction sequence differs from germline, possibly due to a read error. This sequence joins TRBV29-1 and TRBJ2-4; 9 bases fit TRBD1. The DNA end is a closer match to TRBJ2-7, so the J assignment may be wrong. CDR3 length equals 13 residues. From germline, CDR1 is SQVTM and CDR2 ANQGSEA. CDR3 protein: CSVEEGQGAEQYF. CDR3 nucleotides: TGCAGCGTGGAAGAGGGACAGGGAGCCGAGCAGTACTTC.

The CDR3: CASSFGTRPDEQYF. The DNA for the CDR3 is TGTGCCAGCAGTTTTGGTACAAGACCAGACGAGCAGTACTTC. This sequence joins TRBV12-3 or TRBV12-4 and TRBJ2-7; D is unclear. The length of the CDR3 is 14 residues. V was shortened by 3 bases and J by 5 bases, with 14 bases between the two germline ends.

The CDR3 DNA follows: TGTGCCAGCAGTGAAGCGCGGCAAGCTACGCAGTATTTT. Translating it yields CASSEARQATQYF. The V and J genes are TRBV6-1 and TRBJ2-3; D uncertain. The CDR3 is 13 amino acids. The ends were cut back, 0 bases at V and 8 bases at J, with 9 bases in the middle. Germline assignment: CDR1 MNHNS and CDR2 SASEGT.

The CDR3 loop reads CASSQEGQRQETQYF. The DNA of the CDR3 is TGCGCCAGCAGCCAAGAAGGCCAGCGCCAAGAGACCCAGTACTTC. The chain links TRBV4-1 to TRBJ2-5; D is unresolved. The V gene lost 0 bases and the J gene lost 1 base, with 9 bases spanning the gap. From germline, CDR1 is MGHRA and CDR2 YSYEKL. The CDR3 covers 15 residues.

This sequence joins TRBV6-4 and TRBJ1-6; D is perhaps TRBD1 (5 bases). The CDR3 consists of 14 residues. Germline CDR1 is MRHNA and CDR2 is SNTAGT. V lost 8 bases to trimming and J lost 6 bases, with 14 bases between them. This CDR3 reads CASSEGRGNSPLHF. The CDR3, as DNA: TGTGCCAGCTCCGAGGGTAGGGGTAATTCACCCCTCCACTTT.

There are a few counts of this clonotype. This chain connects TRBV5-1 to TRBJ2-3; possibly TRBD2 for D (5 bases). Germline V CDR1 and CDR2: SGHRS, YFSETQ. Trimming left V 6 bases short and J 2 bases short, with 22 bases between. The CDR3 spans 17 residues. The CDR3: CASTFRGLPEITDTQYF. The CDR3 region has the DNA TGCGCCAGCACCTTCCGAGGACTTCCCGAAATCACAGATACGCAGTATTTT.

CDR3: CASSLIVSCGRRDEQYF. DNA of the CDR3: TGTGCCAGCAGCTTAATCGTCTCTTGCGGGAGACGGGATGAGCAGTACTTC. The V and J genes are TRBV7-6 and TRBJ2-5; 7 nucleotides agree with TRBD2. CDR1 is SGHVS and CDR2 is FNYEAQ in the germline V gene. V dropped 2 bases and J dropped 11; count of bases not matched to a gene: 20. This CDR3 is built from 17 residues.

This clonotype was seen more than once but under ten times. The rearrangement uses TRBV6-5 and TRBJ2-5; D is uncertain. Trimming took 4 bases from V and 5 from J, leaving 11 bases between them. The CDR3 is 13 amino acids. In germline, CDR1 is MNHEY, CDR2 SVGAGI. As DNA, the CDR3 is TGTGCCAGCAGTTCCGGTCTCCCGGAGACCCAGTACTTC. Its protein is CASSSGLPETQYF.

V is TRBV20-1 and J is TRBJ2-7; either TRBD1 or TRBD2 may supply D (5 bases each). The V gene's germline CDR1 is DFQATT and CDR2 SNEGSKA (reference sequence). This CDR3 contains 14 residues. The V gene lost 5 bases and the J gene lost 0 bases, with 14 bases spanning the gap. The CDR3 coding sequence is TGCAGTGCTGGGGACCTACGTTCCTCCTACGAGCAGTACTTC. Translated: CSAGDLRSSYEQYF.

The V gene is TRBV12-3 or TRBV12-4, the J gene TRBJ2-3; 8 positions agree with TRBD2. V trimming: 1 base; J trimming: 0 bases; junction bases outside the gene matches: 3. The CDR3 is made up of 16 amino acids. The CDR3 spells CASSLGQRESTDTQYF. As DNA, the CDR3 is TGTGCCAGCAGTTTAGGGCAGCGGGAGAGCACAGATACGCAGTATTTT.

This clonotype occurred a few times. The genes are TRBV29-1 and TRBJ2-1, with D maybe TRBD2 (6 bases). In germline, CDR1 is SQVTM, CDR2 ANQGSEA. The length of the CDR3 is 12 residues. Trimming shortened V by 4 bases and J by 8 bases, and 12 bases separated the two germline ends. The CDR3 here is CSVVGRRDEQFF. The CDR3 coding sequence is TGCAGCGTTGTGGGGAGGCGGGATGAGCAGTTCTTC.

The chain joins TRBV12-3 or TRBV12-4 to TRBJ2-1; tentatively, D is TRBD1 (5 bases). The CDR3 covers 12 residues. V was trimmed by 3 bases and J by 10 bases, leaving 10 bases between them. The CDR3 sequence is CASSFTGEEQFF. CDR3 nucleotides: TGTGCCAGCAGTTTTACAGGTGAGGAGCAGTTCTTC.

The chain has TRBV4-1 and TRBJ1-4; D is uncertain. V was cut by 0 bases and J by 1 base, with 9 bases left in between. Germline lookup yields CDR1 MGHRA and CDR2 YSYEKL. CDR3 length: 16 amino acids. CDR3 loop: CASSQDKGGTNEKLFF. Here the CDR3 DNA reads TGCGCCAGCAGCCAAGATAAAGGAGGAACTAATGAAAAACTGTTTTTT.

CDR3 nucleotides: TGCGCCAGCAGCTCCGCAGGGTCTAGCACAGATACGCAGTATTTT. It translates to CASSSAGSSTDTQYF. The chain is built from TRBV5-1 and TRBJ2-3; D may be TRBD1 (5 bases). Germline assignment: CDR1 SGHRS and CDR2 YFSETQ. The CDR3 spans 15 residues. The V end lost 3 bases, the J end lost 0 bases, and 11 bases lay between the germline ends.

CDR3 loop: CASSHLLAGEADTQYF. CDR3 DNA sequence: TGCGCCAGCAGCCACCTACTAGCGGGAGAGGCAGATACGCAGTATTTT. The chain couples TRBV4-1 to TRBJ2-3; 11 nucleotides line up with TRBD2. V shed 3 bases, J shed 4 bases, and the junction held 6 bases outside the gene matches. This CDR3 comprises 16 residues. Germline lookup yields CDR1 MGHRA and CDR2 YSYEKL.

This clonotype was observed a handful of times. This rearrangement joins TRBV10-3 to TRBJ2-3; TRBD2 aligns across 12 bases. This CDR3 is built from 15 residues. Per the germline V gene, CDR1 is ENHRY and CDR2 is SYGVKD. Germline trimming cut 6 bases from V and 1 base from J; bases unmatched to any gene: 2. CDR3 amino acids: CAIRLAGGGTDTQYF. CDR3 nucleotide sequence: TGTGCCATCAGACTAGCGGGAGGTGGCACAGATACGCAGTATTTT.

V usage is TRBV24-1 and J usage is TRBJ2-5, with TRBD2 matching 7 bases. There are 16 residues in the CDR3. The ends lost 0 bases at V and 2 bases at J; junction bases unmatched: 5. The germline gives CDR1 KGHDR, CDR2 SFDVKD. The CDR3 DNA follows: TGTGCCACCAGTGATTTGGGGGAGGGCGATCAAGAGACCCAGTACTTC. This gives the protein CATSDLGEGDQETQYF.